Presented here are 14 T cell receptor beta chains from one specimen sequenced in a study of graft-versus-host responses after intestinal transplantation. Produced via immunoSEQ multiplex PCR; TCRdb's table is partial and in-frame only. The sample shows approximately 13,000 clones, 30% to 40% of them seen only once. With some 200,000 irradiated, violet-dye-labeled stimulator cells, some 200,000 CFSE-labeled responder cells were plated. The source was alloreactive CD8+ T cells from a mixed lymphocyte reaction culture, collected before intestinal transplant. As to subset: CFSE-low proliferating T cells sorted from roughly 6-day pre-transplant mixed lymphocyte reaction (GvH or HvG direction). Receptor source: a human patient who received an intestinal transplant.

This clone was seen once. This chain connects TRBV7-9 to TRBJ2-7; D might be TRBD1 (6 bases). V was shortened by 4 bases and J by 3 bases, with 13 bases between the two germline ends. Germline values: CDR1 SEHNR, CDR2 FQNEAQ (reference sequence). The CDR3 covers 14 residues. The CDR3 DNA reads TGTGCCAGCAGCTGGATCCGGGACAACTACGAGCAGTACTTC. This sequence encodes CASSWIRDNYEQYF. Filled out from reference TRBV7-9 and TRBJ2-7, the complete variable domain reads DTGVSQNPRHKITKRGQNVTFRCDPISEHNRLYWYRQTLGQGPEFLTYFQNEAQLEKSRLLSDRFSAERPKGSFSTLEIQRTEQGDSAMYLCASSWIRDNYEQYFGPGTRLTVT.

This clone was observed a handful of times. V usage is TRBV2 and J usage is TRBJ2-7; D assignment may be TRBD1 or TRBD2 (5 bases each). V lost 10 bases and J lost 6, with 19 bases in between. CDR1 is SNHLY, CDR2 FYNNEI, per germline. The CDR3 consists of 13 residues. CDR3 region: CATLKMGESEQYF. The CDR3, as DNA: TGTGCCACCCTAAAAATGGGGGAGAGCGAGCAGTACTTC.

The V and J genes are TRBV6-5 and TRBJ1-5; 7 bases are shared with TRBD1. This CDR3 has 14 residues. Germline lookup yields CDR1 MNHEY and CDR2 SVGAGI. The trim removed 5 bases at V and 6 bases at J, leaving 7 bases unmatched. The CDR3 nucleotides read TGTGCCAGCAGTGATACAGGGGCAGGTCAGCCCCAGCATTTT. Protein: CASSDTGAGQPQHF.

This clone came up a few times. V gene TRBV7-9 combines with J gene TRBJ2-2; TRBD1 is a possible D gene (5 bases). V shed 3 bases and J shed 4 bases, with 18 bases lying between them. The CDR3 spans 17 residues. Germline V gene lookup returns CDR1 SEHNR and CDR2 FQNEAQ (reference sequence). The DNA for the CDR3 is TGTGCCAGCAGCTTCTCACCTCTGGGGCGGACCACCGGGGAGCTGTTTTTT. Translation gives CASSFSPLGRTTGELFF.

This rearrangement joins TRBV27 to TRBJ1-2; 8 nucleotides align to TRBD1. The V gene end was trimmed by 8 bases and the J gene end by 3 bases; junction bases not matched to a gene: 8. CDR1 is MNHEY and CDR2 is SMNVEV in the germline V gene (reference sequence). This CDR3 is built from 14 residues. DNA of the CDR3: TGTGCCAGCGCGGATGCAGGGGGCTACTATGGCTACACCTTC. Amino acids: CASADAGGYYGYTF.

CDR3 in amino acids: CATSREGGASYEQYF. As DNA, the CDR3 is TGTGCCACCAGCAGAGAGGGGGGTGCCTCCTACGAGCAGTACTTC. The chain is built from TRBV15 and TRBJ2-7, with D possibly being TRBD2 (6 bases). The CDR3 has 15 amino acids. Trimming removed 0 bases from V and 0 bases from J, with 9 bases in between. Per the germline V gene, CDR1 is LNHNV and CDR2 is YYDKDF (reference sequence).

This chain links TRBV29-1 with TRBJ2-1, with 10 bases matching TRBD2. The CDR3 length is 15 residues. V shed 1 base and J 3 bases; nucleotides not matched to a gene: 3. The germline CDR1 and CDR2 sequences are SQVTM and ANQGSEA. CDR3 residues: CSVEGASGGYNEQFF. The CDR3 region has the DNA TGCAGCGTTGAAGGGGCTAGCGGGGGCTACAATGAGCAGTTCTTC.

The V call is TRBV7-9, the J call TRBJ1-1; D unclear. The germline V gene has CDR1 SEHNR and CDR2 FQNEAQ (reference sequence). The V and J ends lost 5 bases and 3 bases respectively, with 13 bases between them. The CDR3 has 14 residues. The CDR3 here is CASSPEQGYTEAFF. The CDR3 DNA is TGTGCCAGCAGCCCCGAACAAGGGTACACTGAAGCTTTCTTT.

This chain joins TRBV27 and TRBJ1-1; D gene uncertain. Germline V gene data show CDR1 as MNHEY and CDR2 as SMNVEV (reference sequence). V was cut by 4 bases and J by 3 bases, with 9 bases left in between. The CDR3 runs 13 residues. The CDR3 DNA follows: TGTGCCAGCAGTTCCCGGGGTTACACTGAAGCTTTCTTT. It codes for CASSSRGYTEAFF.

Only a few counts were recorded for this clone. DNA for the CDR3: TGTGCCAGCAGCACAGGGAGCTCCTACAATGAGCAGTTCTTC. This sequence encodes CASSTGSSYNEQFF. V gene TRBV27 combines with J gene TRBJ2-1, with a weak D call TRBD1 (6 bases). Germline-derived CDR1 and CDR2 are MNHEY and SMNVEV (reference sequence). CDR3 length equals 14 residues. The V end was cut by 6 bases, the J end by 0 bases, with 9 bases between.

This clone has just a few counts. The V gene is TRBV6-1, the J gene TRBJ2-7; D perhaps matches TRBD1 (6 bases). Germline assignment: CDR1 MNHNS and CDR2 SASEGT. The V and J ends lost 2 bases and 4 bases respectively, with 27 bases between them. The CDR3 is 19 residues long. CDR3 sequence: CASSEPSGFLTGSVYEQYF. CDR3 DNA: TGTGCCAGCAGTGAACCCTCCGGGTTTCTTACAGGGTCGGTTTACGAGCAGTACTTC.

The genes are TRBV1 and TRBJ2-3; the table's TRBD2 call for D was not verified on the DNA. TRBV1 is noted as a pseudogene. This CDR3 contains 16 residues. The CDR3 region has the DNA TGCACCAGCAGCCAAGTGAAACTAGCGGGCACAGATACGCAGTATTTT. The encoded protein is CTSSQVKLAGTDTQYF.

The chain joins TRBV7-8 to TRBJ1-2; 7 positions match TRBD1. Germline V gives CDR1 SGHVS, CDR2 FQNEAQ. V shed 8 bases, J shed 5 bases, and the junction held 11 bases outside the gene matches. The CDR3 runs 14 residues. The DNA of the CDR3 is TGTGCCAGCCGTCCGGGACAGCGACCTTATGGCTACACCTTC. Translated: CASRPGQRPYGYTF.

This chain links TRBV6-5 with TRBJ2-3; perhaps TRBD2 as D (5 bases). The CDR3 runs 15 residues. In germline, CDR1 is MNHEY, CDR2 SVGAGI. V was trimmed by 6 bases and J by 8 bases, leaving 21 bases between them. The CDR3 DNA sequence: TGTGCCAGCAGACGAAAGGGCGTCAACGGGGTTACGCAGTATTTT. Translation: CASRRKGVNGVTQYF.